This T cell receptor beta chain was identified in a study of T-cell reconstitution after alpha-beta-depleted transplantation in children. Study-wide points: Alpha-beta T cells about two months after transplant reportedly derived from several hundred expanded graft clones. Fresh T-cell production supplied most of the T-cell counts and diversity seen one year after transplant.

Preparation of the TCRbeta library involved a method that used unique molecular identifiers. Each CDR3 protein gets one entry after TCRdb re-called the PCR reads with MiXCR. The sample holds about 300,000 distinct CDR3 sequences, around 10% seen once. This clonotype has just a few counts. Its cognate antigen is unknown. The material sequenced was PBMCs, taken before TCRalphabeta/CD19-depleted stem cell transplant. The sequence derives from a boy under three years old with acute myeloid leukemia, due to receive a stem cell transplant.

CDR3 region: CASSLNPTGEETQYF. The CDR3 coding sequence is TGCGCCAGCAGCTTGAACCCGACAGGGGAAGAGACCCAGTACTTC. This chain connects TRBV5-1 to TRBJ2-5; 8 bases map to TRBD1. Looked up from germline, CDR1 is SGHRS and CDR2 is YFSETQ. There are 15 residues in the CDR3. Germline trimming cut 1 base from V and 3 bases from J; bases unmatched to any gene: 5.